This TCR beta chain was documented in a study of CD8 T cells in Susac syndrome. Trimming took 2 bases from V and 6 from J, leaving 12 bases between them. CDR3 length equals 14 residues. The germline CDR1 and CDR2 sequences are MNHEY and SMNVEV (reference sequence). FACS enriched CD8+ TEMRA cells, while bulk CD8+ and CD4+ were negatively isolated. When the RNA was reverse transcribed, random hexamers were used with an input of roughly 0.45 to 1 ug. TCR beta CDR3 was amplified by immunoSEQ multiplex PCR. This amplification extended across 54 Vbeta and 13 Jbeta segments. Each CDR3 protein gets one entry after TCRdb re-called the immunoSEQ multiplex PCR reads with MiXCR. This table has under 200,000 distinct CDR3 sequences, approximately 96% appearing once.

The chain joins TRBV27 to TRBJ2-3, with D tentatively TRBD2 (5 bases). The sequence was collected from a human donor with multiple sclerosis. The sample was CD8+ T cells from PBMCs. The CDR3 DNA follows: TGTGCCAGCAGTTTACGGTTGTTAGCGGATACGCAGTATTTT. Protein product: CASSLRLLADTQYF.